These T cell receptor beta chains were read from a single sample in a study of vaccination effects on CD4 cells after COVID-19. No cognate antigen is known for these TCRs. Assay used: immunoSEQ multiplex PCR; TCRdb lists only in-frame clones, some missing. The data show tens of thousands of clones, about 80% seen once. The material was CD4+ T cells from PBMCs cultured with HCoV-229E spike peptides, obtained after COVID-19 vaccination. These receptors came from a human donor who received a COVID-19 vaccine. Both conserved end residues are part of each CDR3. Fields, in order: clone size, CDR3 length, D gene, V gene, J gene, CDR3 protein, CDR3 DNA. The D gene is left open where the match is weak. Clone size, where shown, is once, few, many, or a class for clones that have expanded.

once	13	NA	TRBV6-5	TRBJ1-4	CASSYKGNEKLFF	TGTGCCAGCAGTTATAAGGGAAATGAAAAACTGTTTTTT
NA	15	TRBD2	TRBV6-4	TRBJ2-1	CASSNPSGGIDEQFF	TGTGCCAGCAGTAACCCTAGCGGGGGTATCGATGAGCAGTTCTTC
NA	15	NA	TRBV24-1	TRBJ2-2	CATSDLTGSTGELFF	TGTGCCACCAGTGATTTGACAGGGTCCACCGGGGAGCTGTTTTTT
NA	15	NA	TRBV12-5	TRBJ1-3	CASGLVVRTSDTIYF	TGTGCTAGTGGTTTGGTAGTACGGACCTCAGACACCATATATTTT
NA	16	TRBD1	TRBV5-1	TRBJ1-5	CASSRDRVVGNQPQHF	TGCGCCAGCAGCAGGGACAGGGTAGTTGGCAATCAGCCCCAGCATTTT
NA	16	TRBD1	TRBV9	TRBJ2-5	CASSVASGQGFETQYF	TGTGCCAGCAGCGTAGCTTCGGGACAGGGTTTCGAGACCCAGTACTTC
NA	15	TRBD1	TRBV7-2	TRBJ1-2	CASSLAGAGGLGYTF	TGTGCCAGCAGCTTAGCGGGGGCAGGGGGCTTGGGCTACACCTTC
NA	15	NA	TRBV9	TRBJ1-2	CASSVGGTTPGRYTF	TGTGCCAGCAGCGTAGGCGGGACCACCCCTGGGCGCTACACCTTC
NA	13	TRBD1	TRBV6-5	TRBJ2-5	CASRPDRAETQYF	TGTGCCAGCAGACCCGACAGGGCAGAGACCCAGTACTTC
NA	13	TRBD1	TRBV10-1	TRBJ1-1	CAIPQGAGTEAFF	TGCGCCATCCCGCAGGGGGCAGGTACTGAAGCTTTCTTT
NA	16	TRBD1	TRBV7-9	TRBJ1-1	CASSLSGGVSNTEAFF	TGTGCCAGCAGCTTATCAGGGGGCGTCTCGAACACTGAAGCTTTCTTT
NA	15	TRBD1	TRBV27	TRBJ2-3	CASSFGQGSTDTQYF	TGTGCCAGCAGTTTCGGACAGGGCAGCACAGATACGCAGTATTTT
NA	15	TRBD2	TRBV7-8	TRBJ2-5	CASSRLAGSWETQYF	TGTGCCAGCAGCAGACTAGCGGGGTCGTGGGAGACCCAGTACTTC
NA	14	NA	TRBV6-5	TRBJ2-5	CASSYSNPQETQYF	TGTGCCAGCAGTTACTCGAACCCGCAAGAGACCCAGTACTTC
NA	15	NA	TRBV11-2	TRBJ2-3	CASSLDRGPTDTQYF	TGTGCCAGCAGCCTCGATCGGGGGCCTACAGATACGCAGTATTTT
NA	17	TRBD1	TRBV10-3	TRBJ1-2	CAISGPSQGQGNYGYTF	TGTGCCATCAGTGGGCCATCACAGGGACAGGGAAACTATGGCTACACCTTC
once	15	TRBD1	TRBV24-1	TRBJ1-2	CATSDAGTGGYGYTF	TGTGCCACCAGTGACGCCGGGACAGGGGGCTATGGCTACACCTTC
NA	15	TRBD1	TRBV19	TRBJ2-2	CASSRDRDSLGELFF	TGTGCCAGTAGTCGGGACAGGGACTCGCTGGGGGAGCTGTTTTTT
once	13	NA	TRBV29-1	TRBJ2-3	CSVARAGWDTQYF	TGCAGCGTTGCCAGGGCGGGATGGGATACGCAGTATTTT
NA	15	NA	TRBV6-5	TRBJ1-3	CASRTDRSSGNTIYF	TGTGCCAGCAGGACCGACCGGAGCTCTGGAAACACCATATATTTT
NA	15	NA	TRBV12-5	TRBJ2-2	CASGLGHGNTGELFF	TGTGCTAGTGGTTTGGGCCACGGGAACACCGGGGAGCTGTTTTTT
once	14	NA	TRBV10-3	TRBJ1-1	CAISESPDYTEAFF	TGTGCCATCAGTGAGAGCCCGGACTACACTGAAGCTTTCTTT
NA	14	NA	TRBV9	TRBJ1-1	CASSPSIRNTEAFF	TGTGCCAGCAGCCCATCGATACGGAACACTGAAGCTTTCTTT
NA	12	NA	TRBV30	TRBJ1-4	CAWSYLNEKLFF	TGTGCCTGGAGTTATCTTAATGAAAAACTGTTTTTT
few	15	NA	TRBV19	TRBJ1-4	CASSTNVVANEKLFF	TGTGCCAGTAGTACCAACGTCGTAGCTAATGAAAAACTGTTTTTT
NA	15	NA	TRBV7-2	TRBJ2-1	CASSSDVSSYNEQFF	TGTGCCAGCAGCTCGGACGTAAGCTCCTACAATGAGCAGTTCTTC
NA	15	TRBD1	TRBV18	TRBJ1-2	CASSPILTGNYGYTF	TGTGCCAGCTCACCTATACTGACAGGGAACTATGGCTACACCTTC
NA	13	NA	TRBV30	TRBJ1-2	CAWSLSNSYGYTF	TGTGCCTGGAGCCTCTCGAATAGCTATGGCTACACCTTC
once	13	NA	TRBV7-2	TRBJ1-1	CASSLSLNTEAFF	TGTGCCAGCAGCTTAAGCCTGAACACTGAAGCTTTCTTT
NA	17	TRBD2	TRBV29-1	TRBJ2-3	CSVVLAGGPRRTDTQYF	TGCAGCGTTGTGCTAGCGGGGGGGCCGAGGAGGACAGATACGCAGTATTTT
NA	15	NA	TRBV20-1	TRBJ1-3	CSASRGTHSGNTIYF	TGCAGTGCTAGTCGGGGCACTCACTCTGGAAACACCATATATTTT
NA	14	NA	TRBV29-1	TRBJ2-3	CSCRKGTSTDTQYF	TGCAGCTGCCGGAAGGGCACTAGCACAGATACGCAGTATTTT
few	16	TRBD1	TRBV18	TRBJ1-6	CASSPRRQGRNSPLHF	TGTGCCAGCTCACCAAGGCGACAGGGTAGGAATTCACCCCTCCACTTT
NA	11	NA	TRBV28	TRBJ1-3	CASSLANTIYF	TGTGCCAGCAGTTTGGCAAACACCATATATTTT
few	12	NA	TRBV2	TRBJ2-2	CGAGANTGELFF	TGTGGGGCGGGTGCGAACACCGGGGAGCTGTTTTTT
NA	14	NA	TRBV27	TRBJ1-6	CASSPGPYNSPLHF	TGTGCCAGCAGCCCGGGGCCCTATAATTCACCCCTCCACTTT
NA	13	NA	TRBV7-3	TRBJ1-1	CASSLRGGTEAFF	TGTGCCAGCAGCTTACGCGGGGGCACTGAAGCTTTCTTT
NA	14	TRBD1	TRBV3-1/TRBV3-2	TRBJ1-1	CASSQPGQGTEAFF	TGTGCCAGCAGCCAGCCGGGACAGGGGACTGAAGCTTTCTTT
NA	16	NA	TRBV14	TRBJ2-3	CASSHQGSHSTDTQYF	TGTGCCAGCAGCCATCAAGGGAGCCATAGCACAGATACGCAGTATTTT
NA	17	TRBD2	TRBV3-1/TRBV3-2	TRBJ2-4	CASSQDRLALAKNIQYF	TGTGCCAGCAGCCAAGACCGACTAGCGCTAGCCAAAAACATTCAGTACTTC
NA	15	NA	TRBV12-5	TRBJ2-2	CASGLGDRTAGELFF	TGTGCTAGTGGTTTGGGTGACAGGACAGCCGGGGAGCTGTTTTTT
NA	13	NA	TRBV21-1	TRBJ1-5	CASGRFFNQPQHF	TGTGCCAGTGGACGGTTCTTCAATCAGCCCCAGCATTTT
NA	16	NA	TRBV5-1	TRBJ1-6	CASSISGAQNNSPLHF	TGCGCCAGCAGCATCTCGGGGGCGCAAAATAATTCACCCCTCCACTTT
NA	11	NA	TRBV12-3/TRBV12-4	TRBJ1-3	CASSLGYTIYF	TGTGCCAGCAGTTTAGGGTACACCATATATTTT
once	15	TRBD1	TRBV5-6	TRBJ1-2	CASRGLDRTNYGYTF	TGTGCCAGCAGGGGGTTGGACAGGACTAACTATGGCTACACCTTC
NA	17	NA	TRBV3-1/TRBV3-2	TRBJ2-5	CASSQGDGGSRGETQYF	TGTGCCAGCAGCCAAGGGGATGGGGGGTCGAGGGGAGAGACCCAGTACTTC
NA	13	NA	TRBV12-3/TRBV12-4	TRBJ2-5	CASSFFGGETQYF	TGTGCCAGCAGTTTTTTTGGGGGGGAGACCCAGTACTTC
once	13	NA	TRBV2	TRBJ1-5	CASGGGGSQPQHF	TGTGCCAGCGGCGGCGGGGGCTCTCAGCCCCAGCATTTT
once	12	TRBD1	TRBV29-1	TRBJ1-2	CSVGQGEYGYTF	TGCAGCGTCGGACAGGGAGAATATGGCTACACCTTC
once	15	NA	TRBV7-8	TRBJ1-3	CASSFGWEAGNTIYF	TGTGCCAGCAGCTTCGGTTGGGAGGCTGGAAACACCATATATTTT